The present entry profiles one T cell receptor beta chain with its context. No antigen is known for it. With a J-beta primer mix and a sample-barcoded 5' primer, a second PCR ran about 7 to 12 cycles. Each cDNA molecule received a tag from a template-switch adaptor that had 12 random nucleotides. Using its own MiXCR run on the 5' RACE reads, TCRdb lists one record per CDR3 protein. The sample lists about 680,000 distinct CDR3 sequences, 45% to 50% seen once, with approximately 32% in the top ten. The data stem from a study of blood T cells in healthy people across ages. Study observations and caveats: Per-million-T-cell TCR beta diversity fell roughly linearly with age. No one knew whether donors had CMV, which possibly confounded expanded clonotype changes.

Germline V gene sequence: CDR1 LGHNA, CDR2 YNFKEQ. This CDR3 comprises 13 residues. The V and J ends lost 3 bases and 8 bases respectively, with 10 bases between them. Per sample, at least 6 micrograms of total RNA were extracted. Sequenced material: blood. This TCR came from a woman aged 55-75 years in good health. This rearrangement joins TRBV4-2 to TRBJ1-4; D is uncertain. The CDR3 sequence: CASSQGNGEKLFF. CDR3 coding DNA: TGTGCCAGCAGCCAGGGTAACGGCGAAAAACTGTTTTTT.